What follows are 8 T cell receptor beta chains derived from one specimen sequenced in a study of cytomegalovirus exposure and HLA in healthy donors. 60 Vbeta and 13 Jbeta primers were used in PCR. TCRdb's table, derived via immunoSEQ multiplex PCR, lists solely in-frame clones and lacks some. The repertoire includes roughly 120,000 clones, 77% of them detected once, and around 5.5% sits in the top ten. Sequenced sample: PBMCs. The receptors shown here come from a man between 18 and 35 years old in good health and CMV-seropositive.

Comments on this clone: This is likely a read error, given that the CDR3 carries no conserved phenylalanine or tryptophan at its end. The V gene is TRBV27, the J gene TRBJ2-7; 8 positions agree with TRBD1. This CDR3 spans 15 amino acids. CDR1 and CDR2 from the germline V gene are MNHEY and SMNVEV (reference sequence). V shed 5 bases and J 2 bases; nucleotides not matched to a gene: 8. CDR3 nucleotides: TGTGCCAGCAGTATATATATGGGACAGGCCTACGAGCAGTACCTC. Protein: CASSIYMGQAYEQYL.

This chain uses TRBV5-1 with TRBJ2-5, with 7 nucleotides matching TRBD2. The V segment lost 4 bases and the J segment 5 bases; nucleotides outside the gene matches: 20. This CDR3 is built from 18 residues. The germline V gene has CDR1 SGHRS and CDR2 YFSETQ. The CDR3 DNA is TGCGCCAGCAGCATGGGGTGGCGGGAGTACCATTCCCTGGAGACCCAGTACTTC. This translates into CASSMGWREYHSLETQYF.

The J gene is TRBJ1-1, the V gene TRBV9; D is ambiguous. CDR3 length equals 14 residues. CDR1 and CDR2 from the germline V gene are SGDLS and YYNGEE. V was shortened by 0 bases and J by 3 bases, with 9 bases between the two germline ends. The CDR3 bases are TGTGCCAGCAGCGTAGGGTCCAGTTACACTGAAGCTTTCTTT. Amino acid sequence: CASSVGSSYTEAFF.

The chain employs TRBV7-8 and TRBJ1-6; 10 bases match TRBD1. Per germline, CDR1 SGHVS and CDR2 FQNEAQ. The CDR3 totals 14 residues. Trimming removed 5 bases from V and 11 bases from J; junction bases left unmatched: 6. CDR3 coding DNA: TGTGCCAGCAGCGCGGGACAGGGGATCGCACCCCTCCACTTT. Translated, it gives CASSAGQGIAPLHF. Drawing the rest from reference TRBV7-8 and TRBJ1-6, the complete variable domain is GAGVSQSPRYKVAKRGQDVALRCDPISGHVSLFWYQQALGQGPEFLTYFQNEAQLDKSGLPSDRFFAERPEGSVSTLKIQRTQQEDSAVYLCASSAGQGIAPLHFGNGTRLTVT.

CDR3 nucleotide sequence: TGTGCCAGCAGTTTGGACAGGGTAACTGAAGCTTTCTTT. Its protein is CASSLDRVTEAFF. The chain couples TRBV6-5 to TRBJ1-1; 8 nucleotides line up with TRBD1. The CDR3 is made up of 13 amino acids. Germline loops: CDR1 MNHEY, CDR2 SVGAGI. V lost 4 bases and J lost 5; bases outside the gene matches: 3.

The CDR3 nucleotides are TGTGCCAGCAGCTCACTGGGGGCAGTTCCTGAAGCTTTCTTT. It is translated as CASSSLGAVPEAFF. The rearrangement joins TRBV7-9 to TRBJ1-1; perhaps TRBD1 as D (6 bases). Germline values: CDR1 SEHNR, CDR2 FQNEAQ (reference sequence). The CDR3 spans 14 residues. V was pared by 4 bases and J by 6 bases, with 15 bases between.

The chain uses TRBV9 and TRBJ1-2, with 7 nucleotides matching TRBD1. Germline lookup yields CDR1 SGDLS and CDR2 YYNGEE. This CDR3 comprises 15 residues. V gave up 0 bases and J gave up 4 bases; unmatched junction bases: 6. The CDR3 nucleotides are TGTGCCAGCAGCGTAGAGGCCCGACAGGGCTATGGCTACACCTTC. This codes for CASSVEARQGYGYTF.

The CDR3 DNA follows: TGCGCCAGCAGCCAACTCCCGGGGTCCCAAGAGACCCAGTACTTC. As protein: CASSQLPGSQETQYF. This chain links TRBV4-1 with TRBJ2-5, with D tentatively TRBD2 (5 bases). The germline gives CDR1 MGHRA, CDR2 YSYEKL. The CDR3 sequence is 15 residues long. Trimming left V 2 bases short and J 1 base short, with 11 bases between.